This T cell receptor beta chain derives from a study of blood T cell repertoires in COVID-19. CDR1 is MNHEY, CDR2 SVGAGI, per germline. V dropped 9 bases and J dropped 12; count of bases not matched to a gene: 17. The CDR3 runs to 15 residues. Participant age was roughly 18 to 90 years, and participants resided in fewer than 25 US areas. Cohorts were determined from participant-reported clinical history. Resolution of symptoms, clearance, or two negative PCRs was present in recovered Cohort 3 donors. Original methodology: Reference gene primer amplification in the assay estimated nucleated cell counts. Sequenced by immunoSEQ multiplex PCR; TCRdb stores in-frame clones only, minus some. V, J and clone size derive from that table, while D and trimming were established from the DNA sequence. The table has 310,000 or so clones, about nine tenths seen once.

The sample consisted of PBMCs or T cells enriched from blood (not recorded which). This chain uses TRBV6-5 with TRBJ1-6; 7 bases agree with TRBD1. This TCR derives from a woman aged 18-29 years who had recovered from COVID-19. The CDR3 loop is CASDSGTAAYLPLHF. CDR3 sequence (DNA): TGTGCCAGTGATTCCGGGACAGCAGCCTACTTACCCCTCCACTTT.